The T cell receptor (beta chain) described here comes from a study of T cells after yellow fever vaccination. This clonotype has ten or more counts. Its antigen is not identified. Findings and caveats of the study: Peaking on day 5 versus 15, the secondary response was faster but weaker.

CDR3 length: 13 amino acids. V shed 3 bases and J shed 2 bases, with 5 bases lying between them. CDR1 SGHRS and CDR2 YFSETQ come from the germline V gene. UMIs and a universal primer site were added when TCR cDNA was made by 5'RACE template switching. TCRdb processed the 5' RACE reads anew with MiXCR; each CDR3 protein has one entry. The profile covers some 600,000 distinct CDR3 sequences, with less than 20% appearing a single time and about 18% taken by the ten largest. V gene TRBV5-1 combines with J gene TRBJ2-2; D tentatively fits TRBD1 or TRBD2 (5 bases each). The sequence derives from a man younger than 35 who received the YFV17D yellow fever vaccine. This specimen was PBMCs, taken 5 days after the first yellow fever vaccination. This CDR3 is CASSWDNTGELFF. The CDR3 coding sequence is TGCGCCAGCAGCTGGGACAACACCGGGGAGCTGTTTTTT. Combining the CDR3 with reference TRBV5-1 and TRBJ2-2 gives the whole variable domain KAGVTQTPRYLIKTRGQQVTLSCSPISGHRSVSWYQQTPGQGLQFLFEYFSETQRNKGNFPGRFSGRQFSNSRSEMNVSTLELGDSALYLCASSWDNTGELFFGEGSRLTVL.